This TCR beta chain was retrieved from a study of breast tumors, draining lymph nodes, adjacent tissues. Study-wide results and caveats: The lymph node origin of tumor T cells was framed as consistent with a hypothesis, not demonstrated.

Axillary draining lymph nodes of breast cancer patients supplied the node samples. The V gene's germline CDR1 is GTSNPN and CDR2 SVGIG (reference sequence). The CDR3 length is 15 residues. V lost 3 bases to trimming and J lost 2 bases; unmatched junction nucleotides: 7. Concerning this clonotype: Its antigen remains unknown.

MiXCR, applied by TCRdb to the multiplex PCR reads, yields one record per CDR3 protein. The profile shows 150,000 to 250,000 distinct CDR3 sequences, roughly 29% of them singletons. V and J are TRBV30 and TRBJ2-7; TRBD2 matches 10 bases. This clonotype was sampled from a female donor with breast cancer. Some clones in this sample may be carry-over from other donors' samples. Sequences were obtained from axillary lymph node tissue. The CDR3 here is CAWSDGTSDAYEQYF. In DNA, the CDR3 is TGTGCCTGGAGCGATGGGACTAGCGACGCCTACGAGCAGTACTTC.